What follows are 7 T cell receptor beta chains derived from one specimen sequenced in a study of CD8+CD57+ T cells in acquired aplastic anemia. All sequencing subjects had displayed CD8+CD57+ cell expansion on flow cytometry. Genomic DNA, serving as template, underwent TCR beta VDJ and CDR3 profiling. MiXCR was run by TCRdb on the reads, yielding one entry per CDR3 protein. Here the sample spans 210,000 or so distinct CDR3 sequences, about half being singletons. Sample: sorted CD4+, CD8+, or CD8+CD57+ T cells (not recorded which) from PBMCs. Every receptor here comes from a human donor with aplastic anemia.

In this sample, this clonotype turned up many times. The V and J genes are TRBV11-2 and TRBJ2-2; D gene ambiguous. Trimming pared 4 bases from V and 1 base from J, leaving 7 bases between. This CDR3 region has 14 residues. Germline V CDR1 and CDR2: SGHAT, FQNNGV. CDR3 amino acids: CASSSILNTGELFF. The CDR3 DNA reads as TGTGCCAGCAGCTCAATTCTGAACACCGGGGAGCTGTTTTTT.

This clonotype was picked up many times. The rearrangement links TRBV20-1 to TRBJ1-1; D might be TRBD1 (5 bases). The CDR3 totals 13 residues. The ends were cut back, 2 bases at V and 5 bases at J, with 12 bases in the middle. CDR1 is DFQATT and CDR2 is SNEGSKA in the germline V gene (reference sequence). The CDR3 coding sequence is TGCAGTGCTAGAAGGGGCCAGCAAACTGAAGCTTTCTTT. It yields the protein CSARRGQQTEAFF.

In its sample, this clonotype was seen many times. This rearrangement joins TRBV12-3 or TRBV12-4 to TRBJ1-1, with D unclear. V lost 5 bases, J lost 1 base, and 8 bases lay in between. CDR3 length: 13 residues. The DNA of the CDR3 is TGTGCCAGCAGTGCACAGAGGAACACTGAAGCTTTCTTT. It yields the protein CASSAQRNTEAFF.

V is TRBV7-6 and J is TRBJ2-5; D is undetermined. Germline CDR1 reads SGHVS; CDR2 reads FNYEAQ. The CDR3 runs to 14 residues. V lost 4 bases, J lost 2 bases, and 11 bases lay in between. CDR3 sequence reads: CASSSLRGQETQYF. CDR3 DNA sequence: TGTGCCAGCAGCTCCTTAAGAGGACAAGAGACCCAGTACTTC.

This clonotype has at least ten counts. V gene TRBV10-1 combines with J gene TRBJ2-2; TRBD1 is a possible D gene (6 bases). The CDR3 length is 15 residues. Germline CDR1 reads WNHNN; CDR2 reads SYGVQD (reference sequence). V lost 2 bases, J lost 6 bases, and 13 bases lay in between. This CDR3 reads CASSEAGVKSGELFF. The CDR3 bases are TGCGCCAGCAGTGAGGCAGGGGTGAAATCCGGGGAGCTGTTTTTT.

This clonotype was seen ten or more times. The genes are TRBV6-5 and TRBJ1-1; D gene ambiguous. In germline, CDR1 is MNHEY, CDR2 SVGAGI. CDR3 length: 13 residues. Trimming cost V 7 bases and J 5 bases, with 14 bases left between them. The CDR3 region has the DNA TGTGCCAGCAAACAGCATTGGAGAACTGAAGCTTTCTTT. It translates to CASKQHWRTEAFF.

The sample holds many counts of this clonotype. This chain links TRBV6-1 with TRBJ2-4; 12 bases align to TRBD2. The CDR3 runs 20 residues. CDR1 MNHNS and CDR2 SASEGT come from the germline V gene. The J segment lost 0 bases and the V segment lost 0 bases, leaving 9 bases of the junction unmatched. The CDR3 region is CASSEAGLAGAYLAKNIQYF. In DNA form, the CDR3 reads TGTGCCAGCAGTGAAGCGGGACTAGCGGGCGCGTATCTAGCCAAAAACATTCAGTACTTC.